A single sample gave rise to the 27 T cell receptor beta chains below, sequenced in a study of OX40 agonist ivuxolimab in advanced cancers. Repertoires were generated with immunoSEQ multiplex PCR, while TCRdb's copy carries only in-frame clones and drops some. The sample has about 57,000 clones; under 85% are singletons. Material: CD4+ or CD8+ T cells sorted from blood, obtained in a trial of the OX40 agonist ivuxolimab. These receptors were taken from an adult with an advanced solid tumor such as melanoma, head and neck, liver or kidney cancer.

The chain carries TRBV19 and TRBJ2-6; no firm D call. The V and J ends lost 1 base and 1 base respectively, with 8 bases between them. Germline assignment: CDR1 LNHDA and CDR2 SQIVND (reference sequence). The CDR3 runs 16 residues. The DNA for the CDR3 is TGTGCCAGTAGTATAGCCGTACAGTCTGGGGCCAACGTCCTGACTTTC. Translation: CASSIAVQSGANVLTF.

The chain combines TRBV7-2 with TRBJ1-5, with D hard to call. The CDR3 has 15 amino acids. Germline V gene data show CDR1 as SGHTA and CDR2 as FQGNSA. V lost 8 bases and J 7 bases, leaving 21 bases between the germline ends. The CDR3 reads CASLAEPGSAQPQHF. The CDR3 bases are TGTGCCAGCCTTGCTGAACCGGGGTCTGCGCAGCCCCAGCATTTT. Filled out from reference TRBV7-2 and TRBJ1-5, the complete variable domain reads GAGVSQSPSNKVTEKGKDVELRCDPISGHTALYWYRQSLGQGLEFLIYFQGNSAPDKSGLPSDRFSAERTGGSVSTLTIQRTQQEDSAVYLCASLAEPGSAQPQHFGDGTRLSIL.

V is TRBV5-1 and J is TRBJ1-1; the D gene is possibly TRBD1 (6 bases). CDR1 is SGHRS, CDR2 YFSETQ, per germline. The length of the CDR3 is 16 residues. Trimming left V 0 bases short and J 2 bases short, with 14 bases between. CDR3 DNA sequence: TGCGCCAGCAGCTTGGGTTGGGGGGCGAGAAACACTGAAGCTTTCTTT. This codes for CASSLGWGARNTEAFF.

The chain employs TRBV6-1 and TRBJ2-3, with 9 bases lining up with TRBD2. Germline V lookup: CDR1 MNHNS, CDR2 SASEGT. There are 16 residues in the CDR3. V lost 2 bases, J lost 4 bases, and 7 bases stayed unmatched. CDR3 protein: CASSEILAGGADTQYF. CDR3 DNA sequence: TGTGCCAGCAGTGAAATTCTGGCGGGGGGGGCAGATACGCAGTATTTT.

The CDR3, as DNA: TGTGCCAGCAGTTTCGGGGGGAGGGAGACTAATGAAAAACTGTTTTTT. Protein: CASSFGGRETNEKLFF. The chain joins TRBV28 to TRBJ1-4; weak D call: TRBD1 (5 bases). Trimming cost V 3 bases and J 2 bases, with 13 bases left between them. Germline V gene lookup returns CDR1 MDHEN and CDR2 SYDVKM. This CDR3 spans 16 amino acids.

This chain uses TRBV28 with TRBJ2-5; a weak D match, TRBD2 (6 bases). Deletions cut 1 base from V and 5 bases from J, with 20 bases between. This CDR3 has 17 residues. The V gene's germline CDR1 is MDHEN and CDR2 SYDVKM. CDR3: CASSLLGRGPRGETQYF. The CDR3 region has the DNA TGTGCCAGCAGTTTATTAGGGCGGGGCCCCCGGGGGGAGACCCAGTACTTC.

The chain combines TRBV30 with TRBJ1-2, with D possibly being TRBD1 (5 bases). The CDR3 totals 16 residues. Per the germline V gene, CDR1 is GTSNPN and CDR2 is SVGIG (reference sequence). The ends were cut back, 4 bases at V and 8 bases at J, with 26 bases in the middle. The CDR3 protein is CAWKRFGLAGAGGYTF. The DNA for the CDR3 is TGTGCCTGGAAACGATTTGGACTGGCTGGGGCCGGGGGCTACACCTTC.

The rearrangement joins TRBV28 to TRBJ2-3, with D possibly matching TRBD1 (6 bases). Germline CDR1 reads MDHEN; CDR2 reads SYDVKM. The germline V and J ends were trimmed by 1 base and 7 bases, with 15 bases remaining between them. This CDR3 is 15 amino acids long. CDR3 nucleotide sequence: TGTGCCAGCAGTTTATTTGACAGGCAGTCTCATACGCAGTATTTT. Translating it yields CASSLFDRQSHTQYF.

V usage is TRBV11-2 and J usage is TRBJ1-2, with TRBD1 as a possible D gene (6 bases). V was clipped by 5 bases and J by 8 bases, with 18 bases between them. CDR1 is SGHAT, CDR2 FQNNGV, per germline. The length of the CDR3 is 14 residues. The CDR3 DNA sequence: TGTGCCAGCAGCCCCTTGGGTGGGGGGCCGGGCTACACCTTC. It yields the protein CASSPLGGGPGYTF. Based on the CDR3 plus reference TRBV11-2 and TRBJ1-2, the full variable domain is EAGVAQSPRYKIIEKRQSVAFWCNPISGHATLYWYQQILGQGPKLLIQFQNNGVVDDSQLPKDRFSAERLKGVDSTLKIQPAKLEDSAVYLCASSPLGGGPGYTFGSGTRLTVV.

The chain links TRBV7-8 to TRBJ2-1; the match to TRBD2 covers 14 bases. The V segment lost 0 bases and the J segment 6 bases; nucleotides outside the gene matches: 10. There are 19 residues in the CDR3. Germline lookup yields CDR1 SGHVS and CDR2 FQNEAQ. In DNA, the CDR3 is TGTGCCAGCAGCTTAGCCCGGGTGACTAGCGGGAGGGCCAGCAATGAGCAGTTCTTC. Encoded protein: CASSLARVTSGRASNEQFF.

This clone was detected a few times. The chain links TRBV5-1 to TRBJ1-5, with 7 nucleotides matching TRBD1. The trim removed 0 bases at V and 2 bases at J, leaving 2 bases unmatched. The CDR3 is 15 amino acids. Germline loops: CDR1 SGHRS, CDR2 YFSETQ. CDR3 in amino acids: CASSLGQGGNQPQHF. The CDR3 bases are TGCGCCAGCAGCTTGGGGCAGGGGGGCAATCAGCCCCAGCATTTT. The entire variable domain, with the rest obtained from reference TRBV5-1 and TRBJ1-5, is as follows: KAGVTQTPRYLIKTRGQQVTLSCSPISGHRSVSWYQQTPGQGLQFLFEYFSETQRNKGNFPGRFSGRQFSNSRSEMNVSTLELGDSALYLCASSLGQGGNQPQHFGDGTRLSIL.

CDR3 residues: CATSSDRGNEQYF. CDR3 nucleotide sequence: TGTGCCACCAGCTCGGACAGGGGGAACGAGCAGTACTTC. The gene calls are TRBV15 and TRBJ2-7; 10 positions match TRBD1. V was pared by 5 bases and J by 5 bases, with 3 bases of the junction left unmatched. This CDR3 has 13 residues. Germline V CDR1 and CDR2: LNHNV, YYDKDF (reference sequence).

V is TRBV27 and J is TRBJ2-7, with D perhaps TRBD1 (6 bases). The germline V gene has CDR1 MNHEY and CDR2 SMNVEV (reference sequence). The CDR3 has 14 amino acids. Trimming took off 1 base at V and 3 bases at J, with 10 bases between the two ends. The chain's CDR3 is CASSLLQGHYEQYF. CDR3 in DNA: TGTGCCAGCAGTTTATTACAGGGCCACTACGAGCAGTACTTC.

The chain combines TRBV7-9 with TRBJ2-5, with D possibly being TRBD1 (5 bases). This CDR3 is 13 amino acids long. V was cut by 1 base and J by 4 bases, with 7 bases left in between. CDR1 is SEHNR, CDR2 FQNEAQ, per germline (reference sequence). The CDR3 loop reads CASSLGGSETQYF. CDR3 nucleotide sequence: TGTGCCAGCAGCTTAGGGGGCTCAGAGACCCAGTACTTC.

The chain links TRBV9 to TRBJ2-3, with TRBD2 identical over 7 bases. CDR3 length equals 15 residues. V lost 0 bases, J lost 5 bases, and 6 bases stayed unmatched. Looked up from germline, CDR1 is SGDLS and CDR2 is YYNGEE. The CDR3 sequence: CASSVGGSEIDTQYF. In DNA, the CDR3 is TGTGCCAGCAGCGTAGGCGGGAGTGAAATAGATACGCAGTATTTT.

The chain links TRBV7-8 to TRBJ2-2, with 8 bases that match TRBD1. The CDR3 runs to 15 residues. The germline V gene has CDR1 SGHVS and CDR2 FQNEAQ. The J segment lost 1 base and the V segment lost 4 bases, leaving 2 bases of the junction unmatched. The CDR3 DNA reads as TGTGCCAGCAGCTACGGGACAGGGAACACCGGGGAGCTGTTTTTT. This codes for CASSYGTGNTGELFF.

The rearrangement uses TRBV27 and TRBJ2-7; D may correspond to TRBD1 or TRBD2 (5 bases each). In germline, CDR1 is MNHEY, CDR2 SMNVEV (reference sequence). The CDR3 is made up of 21 amino acids. V was clipped by 4 bases and J by 6 bases, with 37 bases between them. The CDR3: CASSCPRWSRRVQEGDGEQYF. The CDR3 region has the DNA TGTGCCAGCAGTTGCCCCCGTTGGTCCCGAAGGGTACAGGAAGGGGACGGCGAGCAGTACTTC.

V usage is TRBV18 and J usage is TRBJ1-1; 7 bases match TRBD1. This CDR3 is 14 amino acids long. Germline CDR1 reads KGHSH; CDR2 reads LQKENI. V was pared by 3 bases and J by 7 bases, with 8 bases of the junction left unmatched. The CDR3 loop reads CASSPVQGRVEAFF. The CDR3 DNA is TGTGCCAGCTCACCGGTACAGGGGAGGGTTGAAGCTTTCTTT.

The CDR3 DNA reads TGTGCCAGTCTAAGGGGATTAAACACTGAAGCTTTCTTT. Translation gives CASLRGLNTEAFF. The chain combines TRBV5-6 with TRBJ1-1; weak D call: TRBD1 (5 bases). CDR3 length: 13 residues. Germline values: CDR1 SGHDT, CDR2 YYEEEE. V lost 8 bases and J lost 2, with 13 bases in between.

The rearrangement uses TRBV9 and TRBJ2-1, with 10 bases aligning to TRBD1. The germline V gene encodes CDR1 SGDLS and CDR2 YYNGEE. CDR3 size: 16 residues. With 4 bases clipped from V and 4 bases from J, the junction kept 8 bases outside the gene matches. CDR3 residues: CASSLTGGQGYNEQFF. The CDR3 region has the DNA TGTGCCAGCAGCCTTACGGGGGGACAGGGGTACAATGAGCAGTTCTTC.

The gene calls are TRBV4-1 and TRBJ2-7; maybe TRBD1 (5 bases). Trimming stripped 0 bases from V and 3 bases from J, with 9 bases between. Germline V gene sequence: CDR1 MGHRA, CDR2 YSYEKL. This CDR3 spans 14 amino acids. CDR3 residues: CASSQEDTYYEQYF. CDR3 sequence (DNA): TGCGCCAGCAGCCAAGAGGACACTTACTACGAGCAGTACTTC.

The chain carries TRBV7-8 and TRBJ2-7; D possibly corresponds to TRBD2 (6 bases). The CDR3 extends over 15 amino acids. The V and J ends lost 7 bases and 0 bases respectively, with 16 bases between them. The germline gives CDR1 SGHVS, CDR2 FQNEAQ. CDR3 loop: CASTLGAGSSYEQYF. CDR3 nucleotide sequence: TGTGCCAGCACCCTAGGGGCGGGAAGCTCCTACGAGCAGTACTTC.

This chain links TRBV18 with TRBJ1-2; a weak D match, TRBD1 (5 bases). Between the trimmed V and J ends, which lost 4 bases and 8 bases, there was a span of 23 bases. The CDR3 runs to 16 residues. Germline lookup yields CDR1 KGHSH and CDR2 LQKENI. CDR3 sequence (DNA): TGTGCCAGCTCACTTTCCGGGACCTCTTCCCGGCCGGGCTACACCTTC. Translation gives CASSLSGTSSRPGYTF.

This CDR3 is CASSPSTATSFLTF. CDR3 sequence (DNA): TGCGCCAGCAGCCCTTCGACGGCCACCTCCTTCCTGACTTTC. The V and J genes are TRBV5-1 and TRBJ2-6; unclear D gene. This CDR3 comprises 14 residues. Germline V gene lookup returns CDR1 SGHRS and CDR2 YFSETQ. The V and J ends lost 4 bases and 14 bases respectively, with 19 bases between them.

This clone has just one count. The rearrangement uses TRBV7-2 and TRBJ2-5, with TRBD1 identical over 9 bases. This CDR3 has 14 residues. CDR1 and CDR2 from the germline V gene are SGHTA and FQGNSA. J gave up 5 bases and V 5 bases, and 6 bases lay outside the gene matches. For the CDR3, the DNA is TGTGCCAGCAGCCCACAGGGGGCTTGGGAGACCCAGTACTTC. Translating gives CASSPQGAWETQYF.

This clone was picked up a small number of times. The chain uses TRBV7-9 and TRBJ2-4; D gene uncertain. The CDR3 length is 11 residues. Trimming stripped 1 base from V and 7 bases from J, with 2 bases between. The germline V gene encodes CDR1 SEHNR and CDR2 FQNEAQ (reference sequence). The DNA of the CDR3 is TGTGCCAGCAGCTTAGTTAACATTCAGTACTTC. Translating it yields CASSLVNIQYF.

The table lists this clone with a count of one. V and J are TRBV6-1 and TRBJ1-3; D not resolved. The CDR3 contains 16 residues. The ends were cut back, 2 bases at V and 2 bases at J, with 13 bases in the middle. The germline V gene has CDR1 MNHNS and CDR2 SASEGT. The CDR3 spells CASSEPGSRAGNTIYF. The CDR3 coding sequence is TGTGCCAGCAGTGAACCGGGCAGCCGTGCTGGAAACACCATATATTTT.